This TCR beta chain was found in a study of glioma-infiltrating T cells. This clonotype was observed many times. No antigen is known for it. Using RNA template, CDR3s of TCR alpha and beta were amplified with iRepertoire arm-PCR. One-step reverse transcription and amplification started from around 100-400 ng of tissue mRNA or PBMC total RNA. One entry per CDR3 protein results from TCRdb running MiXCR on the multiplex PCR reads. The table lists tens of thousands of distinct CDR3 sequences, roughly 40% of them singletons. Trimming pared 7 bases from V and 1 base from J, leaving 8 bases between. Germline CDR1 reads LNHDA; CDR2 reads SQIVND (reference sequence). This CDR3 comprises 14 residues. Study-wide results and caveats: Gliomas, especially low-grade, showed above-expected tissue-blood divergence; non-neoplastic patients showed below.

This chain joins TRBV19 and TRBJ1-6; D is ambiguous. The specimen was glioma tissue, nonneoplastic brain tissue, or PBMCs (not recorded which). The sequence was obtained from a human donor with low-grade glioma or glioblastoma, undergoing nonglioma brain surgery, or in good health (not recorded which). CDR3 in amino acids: CASIGESYNSPLHF. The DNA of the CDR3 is TGTGCCAGTATCGGCGAGTCCTATAATTCACCCCTCCACTTT.